Detailed here is one T cell receptor beta chain. Random-hexamer reverse transcription was applied to about 0.45 to 1 ug RNA. TCRdb reanalysed the immunoSEQ multiplex PCR reads using MiXCR and keeps one entry per CDR3 protein. Here the sample spans about 140,000 distinct CDR3 sequences, around 95% being singletons. The data were obtained in a study of CD8 T cells in Susac syndrome. CDR1 SNHLY and CDR2 FYNNEI come from the germline V gene. Trimming pared 8 bases from V and 4 bases from J, leaving 12 bases between. This CDR3 has 14 residues. The V gene is TRBV2, the J gene TRBJ1-6; possible D gene TRBD1, 6 bases. The sample consisted of CD4+ T cells from PBMCs. This clonotype was obtained from a human donor with Susac syndrome. The CDR3 loop reads CASSPDSYNSPLHF. The CDR3 region has the DNA TGTGCCAGCTCCCCGGACAGTTATAATTCACCCCTCCACTTT.